This TCR beta chain originates from a study of CD4 T cells in relation to SARS-CoV-2 and coronaviruses. Points from the study as a whole: Approximately 65% of donors had memory CD4+ clonotypes crossrecognizing SARS-CoV-2 and common cold coronavirus spike.

Worth noting for this clone: Its antigen is currently unknown.

The unexposed donors gave CD4+ T cells in about 2011-2018, prior to COVID-19. Cryopreserved PBMCs were CD4-enriched, then split into naive and memory cells. Profiled with immunoSEQ multiplex PCR; TCRdb holds only in-frame clones, not every one. The sample lists 60,000 or so clones, about 94% occurring once. The CDR3 has 15 amino acids. Germline assignment: CDR1 SGHRS and CDR2 YFSETQ. J lost 4 bases, V lost 3 bases, and 9 bases had no gene match. The specimen sequenced was naive CD4+ T cells from PBMCs. Stated subset: naive CD4+ T cells isolated by negative enrichment. The clonotype was recovered from a human donor in good health. The chain carries TRBV5-1 and TRBJ2-5; 7 bases map to TRBD2. Here the CDR3 reads CASSWLADKGETQYF. Written as DNA, the CDR3 is TGCGCCAGCAGCTGGCTAGCGGACAAAGGAGAGACCCAGTACTTC.